The following is a T cell receptor beta chain sequence with its context. The target antigen is unknown. These data belong to a study of PD-1 blockade in classical Hodgkin lymphoma. Study as a whole: Once every 2 weeks, patients received intravenous nivolumab at 3 mg/kg. General study results and limits: The CD4+ diversity rise by C4D1 was clearest in complete responders. Among the patients, those starting nivolumab under 1 year after ASCT were excluded. No one has yet defined what causes the repertoire differences, which may be disease activity or prior therapy.

Repertoires were generated with immunoSEQ multiplex PCR, while TCRdb's copy carries only in-frame clones and drops some. This table has fewer than 20,000 clones, roughly 85% appearing once. CDR1 is SGHNT and CDR2 is YYREEE in the germline V gene (reference sequence). J was trimmed by 5 bases and V by 4 bases; bases with no gene match: 6. The CDR3 has 16 amino acids. Every patient experienced relapse after autologous stem cell transplantation, and brentuximab vedotin exposure varied. The receptor was isolated from a human donor with classical Hodgkin lymphoma. Sequencing was performed on peripheral blood mononuclear cells (PBMCs), taken before the second cycle of nivolumab. The chain employs TRBV5-4 and TRBJ2-2, with TRBD2 matching 12 bases. The CDR3 sequence: CASSALAGGNTGELFF. CDR3 sequence (DNA): TGTGCCAGCAGCGCACTAGCGGGGGGTAATACCGGGGAGCTGTTTTTT.